This T cell receptor beta chain was captured in a study of blood T cell repertoires in COVID-19. As for the study in general: The United States, Italy and Spain supplied acute and convalescent COVID-19 samples.

Assay: immunoSEQ multiplex PCR; the TCRdb copy retains only in-frame clones and omits some. The repertoire holds some 320,000 clones, with approximately 91% as singletons. The germline V gene encodes CDR1 MNHEY and CDR2 SVGEGT. Trimming removed 5 bases at V and 2 bases at J, with 20 bases between. This CDR3 is built from 17 residues. This sequence joins TRBV6-2 or TRBV6-3 and TRBJ2-3, with D possibly being TRBD2 (5 bases). Sequences were obtained from PBMCs or T cells enriched from blood (not recorded which). The sequence came from a woman aged 30 to 39 who had been exposed to COVID-19. The DNA for the CDR3 is TGTGCCAGCAGTCCGGTCCCGGGGTCCGAGGTCACAGATACGCAGTATTTT. It specifies CASSPVPGSEVTDTQYF.